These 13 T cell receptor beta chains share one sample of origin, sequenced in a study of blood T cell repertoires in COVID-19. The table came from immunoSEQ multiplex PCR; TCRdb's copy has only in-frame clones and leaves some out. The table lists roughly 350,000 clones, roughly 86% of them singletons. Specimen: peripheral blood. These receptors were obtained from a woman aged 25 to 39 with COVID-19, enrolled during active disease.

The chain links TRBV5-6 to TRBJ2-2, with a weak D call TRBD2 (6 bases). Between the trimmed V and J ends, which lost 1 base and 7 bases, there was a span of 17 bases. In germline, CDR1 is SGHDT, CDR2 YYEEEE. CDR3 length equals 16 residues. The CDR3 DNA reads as TGTGCCAGCAGCTTGATCGGGACTGGTTGGGACGGGGAGCTGTTTTTT. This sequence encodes CASSLIGTGWDGELFF. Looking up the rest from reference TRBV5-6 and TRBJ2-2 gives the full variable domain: DAGVTQSPTHLIKTRGQQVTLRCSPKSGHDTVSWYQQALGQGPQFIFQYYEEEERQRGNFPDRFSGHQFPNYSSELNVNALLLGDSALYLCASSLIGTGWDGELFFGEGSRLTVL.

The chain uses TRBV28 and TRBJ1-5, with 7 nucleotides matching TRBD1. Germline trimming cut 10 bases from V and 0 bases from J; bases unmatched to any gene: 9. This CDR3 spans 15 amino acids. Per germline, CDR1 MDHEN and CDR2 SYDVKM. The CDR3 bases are TGTGCCACCTCCGGGACAGTACATAGCAATCAGCCCCAGCATTTT. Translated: CATSGTVHSNQPQHF.

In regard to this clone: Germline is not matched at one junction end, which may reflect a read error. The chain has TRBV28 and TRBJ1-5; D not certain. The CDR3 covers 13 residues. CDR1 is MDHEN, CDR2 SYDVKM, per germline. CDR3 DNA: TGTGCCAGCAGCCCGCCTGGCAAACAGCCCCAGCATTTT. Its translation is CASSPPGKQPQHF.

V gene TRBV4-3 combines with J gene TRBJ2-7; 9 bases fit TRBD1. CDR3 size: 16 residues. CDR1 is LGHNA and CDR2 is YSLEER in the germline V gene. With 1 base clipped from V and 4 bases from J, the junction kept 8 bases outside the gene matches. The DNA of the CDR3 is TGCGCCAGCAGCCAAGGTACCGGGACAGGGAGGTACGAGCAGTACTTC. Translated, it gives CASSQGTGTGRYEQYF.

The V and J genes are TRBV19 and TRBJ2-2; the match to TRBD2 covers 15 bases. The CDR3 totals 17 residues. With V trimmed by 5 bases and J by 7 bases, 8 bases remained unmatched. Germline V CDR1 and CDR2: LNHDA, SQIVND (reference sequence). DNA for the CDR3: TGTGCCAGTAGTCCTCGGACTAGCGGGAGGGCCGGCGGGGAGCTGTTTTTT. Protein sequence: CASSPRTSGRAGGELFF.

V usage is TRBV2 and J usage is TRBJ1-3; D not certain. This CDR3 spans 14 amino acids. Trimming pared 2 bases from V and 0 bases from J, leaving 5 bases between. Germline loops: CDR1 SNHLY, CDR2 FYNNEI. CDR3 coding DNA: TGTGCCAGCAGTGAACACAGCTCTGGAAACACCATATATTTT. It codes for CASSEHSSGNTIYF. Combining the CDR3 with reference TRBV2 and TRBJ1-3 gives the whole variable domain EPEVTQTPSHQVTQMGQEVILRCVPISNHLYFYWYRQILGQKVEFLVSFYNNEISEKSEIFDDQFSVERPDGSNFTLKIRSTKLEDSAMYFCASSEHSSGNTIYFGEGSWLTVV.

As DNA, the CDR3 is TGTGCCAGCAGTTTAGTGGCGGCCTCTTACGAGCAGTACTTC. Translating gives CASSLVAASYEQYF. The chain is built from TRBV28 and TRBJ2-7; no clear D. The CDR3 is made up of 14 amino acids. Trimming cost V 2 bases and J 4 bases, with 12 bases left between them. Per germline, CDR1 MDHEN and CDR2 SYDVKM. The entire variable domain, with the rest obtained from reference TRBV28 and TRBJ2-7, is as follows: DVKVTQSSRYLVKRTGEKVFLECVQDMDHENMFWYRQDPGLGLRLIYFSYDVKMKEKGDIPEGYSVSREKKERFSLILESASTNQTSMYLCASSLVAASYEQYFGPGTRLTVT.

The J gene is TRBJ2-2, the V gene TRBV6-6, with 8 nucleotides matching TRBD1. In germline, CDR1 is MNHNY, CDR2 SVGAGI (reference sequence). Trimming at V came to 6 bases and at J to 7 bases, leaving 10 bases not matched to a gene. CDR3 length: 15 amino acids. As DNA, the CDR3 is TGTGCCAGCAGCGGCGACAGGGGAGCGATCGGGGAGCTGTTTTTT. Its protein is CASSGDRGAIGELFF.

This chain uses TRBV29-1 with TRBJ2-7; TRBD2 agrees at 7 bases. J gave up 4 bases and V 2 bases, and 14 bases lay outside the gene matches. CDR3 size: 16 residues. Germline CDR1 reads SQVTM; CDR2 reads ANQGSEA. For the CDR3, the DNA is TGCAGCGTTGAAACGCATTCGAGCGGGGAGAGATACGAGCAGTACTTC. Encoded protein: CSVETHSSGERYEQYF.

The CDR3 DNA reads TGTGCCAGCAGGGGACAGGTCGGGGAAAAACTGTTTTTT. The encoded protein is CASRGQVGEKLFF. The rearrangement joins TRBV7-2 to TRBJ1-4, with 8 bases that match TRBD1. The junction had 5 bases not matched to a gene; V was cut back by 6 bases and J by 8 bases. The germline V gene encodes CDR1 SGHTA and CDR2 FQGNSA. The CDR3 has 13 residues. Drawing the rest from reference TRBV7-2 and TRBJ1-4, the complete variable domain is GAGVSQSPSNKVTEKGKDVELRCDPISGHTALYWYRQSLGQGLEFLIYFQGNSAPDKSGLPSDRFSAERTGGSVSTLTIQRTQQEDSAVYLCASRGQVGEKLFFGSGTQLSVL.

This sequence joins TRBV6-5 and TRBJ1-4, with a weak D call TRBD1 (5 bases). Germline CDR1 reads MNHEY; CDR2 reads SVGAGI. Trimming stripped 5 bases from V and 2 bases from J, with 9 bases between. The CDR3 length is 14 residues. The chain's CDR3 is CASSRGATNEKLFF. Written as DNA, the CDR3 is TGTGCCAGCAGTCGTGGGGCGACTAATGAAAAACTGTTTTTT.

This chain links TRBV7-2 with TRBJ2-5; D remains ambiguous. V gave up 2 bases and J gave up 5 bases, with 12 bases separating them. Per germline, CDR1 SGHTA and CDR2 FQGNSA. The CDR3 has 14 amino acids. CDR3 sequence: CASSLYLGWETQYF. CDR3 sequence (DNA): TGTGCCAGCAGCTTATACCTAGGTTGGGAGACCCAGTACTTC.

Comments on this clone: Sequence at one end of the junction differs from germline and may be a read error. CDR3 sequence reads: CASREGTSGRAAETQYF. In DNA, the CDR3 is TGTGCCAGCAGGGAAGGGACTAGCGGGAGGGCCGCGGAGACCCAGTACTTC. This rearrangement joins TRBV2 to TRBJ2-5; the match to TRBD2 covers 16 bases. The CDR3 contains 17 residues. Germline values: CDR1 SNHLY, CDR2 FYNNEI.